This TCR beta chain comes out of a study of blood T cell repertoires in COVID-19. Turning to the study itself: Acute and convalescent COVID-19 samples came from the United States, Italy and Spain.

V was trimmed by 6 bases and J by 2 bases, leaving 13 bases between them. The CDR3 has 14 residues. Germline CDR1 MNHEY, CDR2 SVGEGT. Clones were read by immunoSEQ multiplex PCR, and TCRdb kept only the in-frame ones, dropping some. The repertoire has roughly 300,000 clones, around 87% of them found once; the top ten carry about 7.8%. The TCR comes from a woman aged 45 to 65 who had recovered from COVID-19. The V and J genes are TRBV6-2 or TRBV6-3 and TRBJ1-2, with a possible D match to TRBD1 (5 bases). Sequenced input: peripheral blood. Written as DNA, the CDR3 is TGTGCCAGCAGACCTCCCAACAGGAACTATGGCTACACCTTC. Amino acids: CASRPPNRNYGYTF.